Sequencing of this T cell receptor beta chain was carried out in a study of cytomegalovirus exposure and HLA in healthy donors. About the research overall: Of the donors genotyped, approximately 400 in all, 80% to 85% fell in the Caucasian-associated ancestry cluster. Findings of the study overall: While the bulk of TCR sequences proved rare, some public TCRs turned up in many donors.

The CDR3 is made up of 14 amino acids. CDR1 MNHNY and CDR2 SVGAGI come from the germline V gene (reference sequence). V dropped 2 bases and J dropped 5 bases, with 12 bases sitting between them. The PCR used 60 Vbeta and 13 Jbeta primers. TCRdb's table, derived via immunoSEQ multiplex PCR, lists solely in-frame clones and lacks some. This table holds more than 110,000 clones, 70% found once. Concerning this clone itself: Its antigen remains unknown.

The rearrangement uses TRBV6-6 and TRBJ2-5, with D possibly being TRBD2 (5 bases). This receptor was obtained from a woman in her sixties or seventies in good health and CMV-seropositive. Sequencing was performed on PBMCs. This CDR3 reads CASSYPGRGETQYF. CDR3 nucleotide sequence: TGTGCCAGCAGTTACCCGGGCCGAGGGGAGACCCAGTACTTC.